The 29 T cell receptor beta chains given below trace back to one sample, sequenced in a study of cytomegalovirus exposure and HLA in healthy donors. Generated by immunoSEQ multiplex PCR, the TCRdb table keeps only in-frame clones and is missing some. This sample has about 200,000 clones; roughly three quarters occur once, and the top ten carry 1% to 1.5%. Material: PBMCs. All receptors come from a woman younger than 45 in good health and CMV-seronegative.

The CDR3 region has the DNA TGTGCCAGCAGCGTAGAGGGAACAGGAGTGGTGACTGAAAAACTGTTTTTT. Amino acids: CASSVEGTGVVTEKLFF. The V and J genes are TRBV9 and TRBJ1-4; perhaps TRBD1 as D (5 bases). The CDR3 consists of 17 residues. Germline CDR1 and CDR2: SGDLS and YYNGEE. V lost 0 bases and J lost 7, with 19 bases in between.

The genes are TRBV5-6 and TRBJ2-3; no clear D gene. Germline V CDR1 and CDR2: SGHDT, YYEEEE. V was trimmed by 0 bases and J by 5 bases, leaving 7 bases between them. The CDR3 is 13 amino acids. CDR3 in amino acids: CASSLARVDTQYF. CDR3 in DNA: TGTGCCAGCAGCTTGGCCCGGGTAGATACGCAGTATTTT.

This rearrangement joins TRBV30 to TRBJ1-2; maybe TRBD1 (5 bases). Trimming stripped 3 bases from V and 3 bases from J, with 20 bases between. The length of the CDR3 is 16 residues. CDR1 and CDR2 from the germline V gene are GTSNPN and SVGIG (reference sequence). The CDR3 nucleotides read TGTGCCTGGAGCGGAGCCCCAGGGTTTCGAGACTATGGCTACACCTTC. Its translation: CAWSGAPGFRDYGYTF.

V gene TRBV6-5 combines with J gene TRBJ2-2; D gene ambiguous. Germline CDR1 is MNHEY and CDR2 is SVGAGI. V was trimmed by 5 bases and J by 4 bases, leaving 11 bases between them. The CDR3 is 14 amino acids. The CDR3 DNA reads as TGTGCCAGCAGTCCCGAGAGTCGCACCGGGGAGCTGTTTTTT. The encoded protein is CASSPESRTGELFF.

CDR3 nucleotide sequence: TGTGCCACCAGCAGCATTGGGACAGGCTCTGTCGGAAAACTGTTTTTT. Its translation: CATSSIGTGSVGKLFF. This chain joins TRBV15 and TRBJ1-4, with 8 nucleotides matching TRBD1. The V segment lost 3 bases and the J segment 10 bases; nucleotides outside the gene matches: 13. The CDR3 extends over 16 amino acids. CDR1 LNHNV and CDR2 YYDKDF come from the germline V gene (reference sequence).

The rearrangement joins TRBV10-1 to TRBJ2-3, with 9 nucleotides matching TRBD1. The CDR3 runs to 14 residues. The trim removed 4 bases at V and 6 bases at J, leaving 5 bases unmatched. The germline V gene encodes CDR1 WNHNN and CDR2 SYGVQD (reference sequence). The CDR3 bases are TGCGCCAGCAGTGGAGGGGACAGGGCTGATACGCAGTATTTT. Residues: CASSGGDRADTQYF.

This clone has just a few counts. The V gene is TRBV11-2, the J gene TRBJ1-4, with D possibly TRBD1 on 5 matching bases. V lost 7 bases, J lost 4 bases, and 13 bases lay in between. This CDR3 comprises 14 residues. CDR1 SGHAT and CDR2 FQNNGV come from the germline V gene. The CDR3 loop is CASNTRGLNEKLFF. The CDR3 DNA sequence: TGTGCCAGCAATACTAGGGGACTTAATGAAAAACTGTTTTTT.

This clone was counted only a few times. The chain links TRBV6-5 to TRBJ1-3, with TRBD1 as a possible D gene (5 bases). Trimming removed 0 bases at V and 0 bases at J, with 9 bases between. The CDR3 sequence is 16 residues long. In germline, CDR1 is MNHEY, CDR2 SVGAGI. The CDR3 protein is CASSYSQGFSGNTIYF. The CDR3 DNA follows: TGTGCCAGCAGTTACTCGCAGGGCTTCTCTGGAAACACCATATATTTT.

V usage is TRBV5-1 and J usage is TRBJ2-5; TRBD2 aligns across 14 bases. Germline-derived CDR1 and CDR2 are SGHRS and YFSETQ. The V gene end was trimmed by 6 bases and the J gene end by 5 bases; junction bases not matched to a gene: 18. The CDR3 covers 19 residues. The CDR3: CASTTFSSGTSGGGETQYF. The DNA of the CDR3 is TGCGCCAGCACCACATTTTCTTCAGGGACTAGCGGGGGCGGTGAGACCCAGTACTTC.

The V gene is TRBV28, the J gene TRBJ1-5, with TRBD1 matching 7 bases. The CDR3 is 15 residues long. Trimming removed 4 bases from V and 3 bases from J; junction bases left unmatched: 6. CDR1 and CDR2 from the germline V gene are MDHEN and SYDVKM. The CDR3 loop is CASSSPGQFNQPQHF. Here the CDR3 DNA reads TGTGCCAGCAGTTCGCCGGGACAGTTCAATCAGCCCCAGCATTTT.

The chain has TRBV29-1 and TRBJ2-1; 12 positions match TRBD2. The length of the CDR3 is 15 residues. V trimming: 3 bases; J trimming: 4 bases; junction bases outside the gene matches: 4. In germline, CDR1 is SQVTM, CDR2 ANQGSEA. CDR3 nucleotide sequence: TGCAGCGTTGATACTAGCGGGGGGTTTTACAATGAGCAGTTCTTC. It codes for CSVDTSGGFYNEQFF.

The rearrangement joins TRBV6-1 to TRBJ1-2; TRBD1 might be the D (6 bases). The germline V gene encodes CDR1 MNHNS and CDR2 SASEGT. The CDR3 contains 15 residues. V shed 2 bases and J shed 4 bases, with 14 bases lying between them. The CDR3 protein is CASSESDTGSYGYTF. CDR3 nucleotide sequence: TGTGCCAGCAGTGAATCTGATACAGGGAGCTATGGCTACACCTTC.

The V call is TRBV30, the J call TRBJ1-1, with 7 bases aligning to TRBD1. Germline V CDR1 and CDR2: GTSNPN, SVGIG (reference sequence). J lost 6 bases, V lost 5 bases, and 6 bases had no gene match. This CDR3 has 12 amino acids. CDR3 coding DNA: TGTGCCTGGGACAGGGTTATGTCTGAAGCTTTCTTT. As protein: CAWDRVMSEAFF.

In its sample, this clone was seen once. The chain joins TRBV6-1 to TRBJ2-7; D possibly corresponds to TRBD1 (6 bases). The V end was cut by 2 bases, the J end by 7 bases, with 12 bases between. CDR1 is MNHNS, CDR2 SASEGT, per germline. The CDR3 runs to 13 residues. The CDR3 loop is CASSENRVGEQYF. CDR3 nucleotide sequence: TGTGCCAGCAGTGAAAACAGGGTGGGGGAGCAGTACTTC.

The genes are TRBV5-1 and TRBJ2-3; D is unclear. Trimming removed 4 bases from V and 1 base from J, with 4 bases in between. Germline V gene lookup returns CDR1 SGHRS and CDR2 YFSETQ. The CDR3 totals 12 residues. CDR3 nucleotides: TGCGCCAGCAGCCTCCGCACAGATACGCAGTATTTT. Residues: CASSLRTDTQYF. The full variable domain, with the rest looked up from reference TRBV5-1 and TRBJ2-3, is KAGVTQTPRYLIKTRGQQVTLSCSPISGHRSVSWYQQTPGQGLQFLFEYFSETQRNKGNFPGRFSGRQFSNSRSEMNVSTLELGDSALYLCASSLRTDTQYFGPGTRLTVL.

The rearrangement links TRBV10-3 to TRBJ2-5, with D possibly TRBD2 on 6 matching bases. Germline V lookup: CDR1 ENHRY, CDR2 SYGVKD. The CDR3 is made up of 14 amino acids. Trimming removed 3 bases from V and 3 bases from J, with 11 bases in between. CDR3 amino acids: CAISDAGSKETQYF. In DNA form, the CDR3 reads TGTGCCATCAGTGATGCGGGGTCAAAAGAGACCCAGTACTTC.

V usage is TRBV19 and J usage is TRBJ1-3, with 10 nucleotides matching TRBD1. The V gene's germline CDR1 is LNHDA and CDR2 SQIVND (reference sequence). CDR3 size: 15 residues. V gave up 9 bases and J gave up 0 bases; unmatched junction bases: 5. CDR3 nucleotide sequence: TGTGCCAGCAGGGGACAGGGGCTCTCTGGAAACACCATATATTTT. This translates into CASRGQGLSGNTIYF.

The chain is built from TRBV5-4 and TRBJ2-6, with D perhaps matching TRBD2 (7 bases). The CDR3 loop spans 17 amino acids. Trimming pared 4 bases from V and 0 bases from J, leaving 14 bases between. Germline-derived CDR1 and CDR2 are SGHNT and YYREEE (reference sequence). The chain's CDR3 is CASSRGGAPSGANVLTF. The CDR3 DNA follows: TGTGCCAGCAGCCGCGGGGGCGCGCCCTCTGGGGCCAACGTCCTGACTTTC.

The sample holds one count of this clone. The chain carries TRBV4-1 and TRBJ2-7, with 8 bases identical to TRBD2. This CDR3 is built from 14 residues. Unmatched junction bases numbered 7, after V lost 4 bases and J lost 5 bases. Per the germline V gene, CDR1 is MGHRA and CDR2 is YSYEKL. CDR3 region: CASSPPSGRDEQYF. The CDR3 DNA sequence: TGCGCCAGCAGCCCGCCCAGCGGGAGAGACGAGCAGTACTTC.

The rearrangement joins TRBV4-1 to TRBJ2-3, with TRBD1 as a possible D gene (6 bases). Germline V gene sequence: CDR1 MGHRA, CDR2 YSYEKL. The CDR3 runs 15 residues. V lost 4 bases and J 0 bases, leaving 11 bases between the germline ends. The CDR3 DNA reads as TGCGCCAGCAGCCCAGGGGACCACAGCACAGATACGCAGTATTTT. It yields the protein CASSPGDHSTDTQYF.

The V gene is TRBV4-1, the J gene TRBJ1-4, with unresolved D. V gave up 0 bases and J gave up 7 bases, with 6 bases separating them. This CDR3 contains 13 residues. From germline, CDR1 is MGHRA and CDR2 YSYEKL. In DNA, the CDR3 is TGCGCCAGCAGCCAAGAGGCCAGTGAAAAACTGTTTTTT. Translation: CASSQEASEKLFF.

The CDR3 is CASLGTVNTGELFF. CDR3 DNA sequence: TGTGCCAGCCTGGGGACAGTGAACACCGGGGAGCTGTTTTTT. This chain uses TRBV27 with TRBJ2-2; 7 bases match TRBD1. V shed 8 bases and J 1 base; nucleotides not matched to a gene: 4. The germline V gene has CDR1 MNHEY and CDR2 SMNVEV (reference sequence). There are 14 residues in the CDR3.

This sequence joins TRBV5-6 and TRBJ1-4; the match to TRBD1 covers 7 bases. CDR1 is SGHDT, CDR2 YYEEEE, per germline. V shed 3 bases, J shed 5 bases, and the junction held 13 bases outside the gene matches. This CDR3 spans 17 amino acids. The CDR3 DNA is TGTGCCAGCAGCTGGGGGCCCAGACAGGGACGGAATGAAAAACTGTTTTTT. It translates to CASSWGPRQGRNEKLFF.

The chain has TRBV6-5 and TRBJ2-1, with 9 bases identical to TRBD2. This CDR3 has 14 residues. Germline assignment: CDR1 MNHEY and CDR2 SVGAGI. Trimming at V came to 6 bases and at J to 7 bases, leaving 7 bases not matched to a gene. CDR3 protein: CASRPSGGRNEQFF. CDR3 coding DNA: TGTGCCAGCAGACCCAGCGGGGGGAGAAATGAGCAGTTCTTC.

The chain is built from TRBV29-1 and TRBJ1-1, with D possibly being TRBD1 (6 bases). The CDR3 covers 14 residues. Germline lookup yields CDR1 SQVTM and CDR2 ANQGSEA. The V end lost 4 bases, the J end lost 1 base, and 13 bases lay between the germline ends. The DNA of the CDR3 is TGCAGCGTTGGGGGACACCCTGCGAACACTGAAGCTTTCTTT. Translation: CSVGGHPANTEAFF.

This clone appeared once. The chain links TRBV11-1 to TRBJ2-7; D is possibly TRBD2 (6 bases). The V and J ends lost 6 bases and 5 bases respectively, with 17 bases between them. The CDR3 consists of 14 residues. From germline, CDR1 is SGHAT and CDR2 FQDESV (reference sequence). CDR3 in DNA: TGTGCCAGCAGTCCATCCCACCGGGGGAACGAGCAGTACTTC. Translating it yields CASSPSHRGNEQYF.

The chain uses TRBV6-1 and TRBJ1-2; D uncertain. V lost 4 bases, J lost 0 bases, and 12 bases lay in between. The CDR3 spans 15 residues. The germline V gene encodes CDR1 MNHNS and CDR2 SASEGT. The CDR3 region is CASSVMAHSNYGYTF. In DNA, the CDR3 is TGTGCCAGCAGTGTGATGGCCCATTCTAACTATGGCTACACCTTC.

This clone was recorded a few times. The chain employs TRBV6-4 and TRBJ1-5; D is ambiguous. From germline, CDR1 is MRHNA and CDR2 SNTAGT. The CDR3 has 13 residues. Trimming removed 3 bases from V and 3 bases from J, with 6 bases in between. The CDR3 sequence: CASSEADNQPQHF. CDR3 DNA sequence: TGTGCCAGCAGTGAGGCGGACAATCAGCCCCAGCATTTT.

The chain couples TRBV6-4 to TRBJ2-1; 10 positions match TRBD2. The CDR3 is 16 amino acids. CDR1 is MRHNA, CDR2 SNTAGT, per germline. V gave up 5 bases and J gave up 6 bases; unmatched junction bases: 10. The CDR3 loop is CASSSLAGGLVNEQFF. In DNA form, the CDR3 reads TGTGCCAGCAGTAGTTTAGCGGGGGGCCTCGTCAATGAGCAGTTCTTC.